This TCR beta chain comes out of a study of cytomegalovirus exposure and HLA in healthy donors. V lost 4 bases to trimming and J lost 5 bases, with 18 bases between them. This CDR3 region has 15 residues. Germline V lookup: CDR1 SGDLS, CDR2 YYNGEE. The study ran its PCR with 60 Vbeta and 13 Jbeta primers. Methods used by the authors: In a later analysis, some 10 million of 75 million to 85 million unique beta chains occurred in at least two donors. The method was immunoSEQ multiplex PCR; TCRdb's version includes in-frame clones alone and lacks a portion of them. For V, J and clone size, that table is used; D and trimming come from the DNA. The sample yields about 130,000 clones, roughly a tenth seen once. This clone was recorded a few times. Its target is unknown. Whole-study results and caveats: In a later analysis, V- and J-gene trimming of beta chains associated with a DCLRE1C missense variant, replicated independently.

The sequence came from a woman under 30 in good health and CMV-seropositive. Sequenced sample: PBMCs. The genes are TRBV9 and TRBJ1-2; D perhaps matches TRBD1 (5 bases). CDR3 nucleotide sequence: TGTGCCAGCAGCCCAGGACAACGGGTTTCGTATGGCTACACCTTC. Protein product: CASSPGQRVSYGYTF.